This T cell receptor beta chain was observed in a study of T-cell memory formation after mild COVID-19. At the level of the study: Largely, TCR clusters stayed within a single donor. Study-level points and caveats: Clones from the second wave (peaking day 37) had unconfirmed SARS-CoV-2 specificity.

5'RACE with constant-segment primers built TCRalpha and TCRbeta cDNA libraries with UMIs. Using its own MiXCR run on the 5' RACE reads, TCRdb lists one record per CDR3 protein. The table lists 350,000 to 500,000 distinct CDR3 sequences, 20% of them singletons. V was trimmed by 1 base and J by 7 bases, leaving 10 bases between them. Germline-derived CDR1 and CDR2 are MNHEY and SVGAGI. CDR3 size: 13 residues. Remarks on this clonotype: Its antigen is unidentified.

The source material was PBMCs or a T cell subset sorted from them (not recorded which). The V call is TRBV6-5, the J call TRBJ1-2, with D uncertain. The TCR comes from an adult woman who had mild COVID-19 (a few samples of this study predate the infection). Cell type and time point are not known. The DNA for the CDR3 is TGTGCCAGCAGTTACTACAGAGAGGGTGGCTACACCTTC. Protein: CASSYYREGGYTF.